The present entry profiles one T cell receptor beta chain with its context. What it recognizes is unknown. Primers included in the PCR were 60 Vbeta and 13 Jbeta primers. The protocol was immunoSEQ multiplex PCR, while the TCRdb copy is restricted to in-frame clones and leaves out a portion. The repertoire has some 170,000 clones, roughly 76% of them found once; the top ten carry approximately 13%. The data belong to a study of cytomegalovirus exposure and HLA in healthy donors. Study observations and caveats: A highly shared variant cluster was judged a likely technical artifact.

Germline loops: CDR1 SGHDT, CDR2 YYEEEE. The CDR3 sequence is 14 residues long. Trimming removed 3 bases from V and 1 base from J; junction bases left unmatched: 1. Sequencing used PBMCs. This sequence was found in a woman aged 50 to 65 in good health and CMV-seronegative. The chain couples TRBV5-6 to TRBJ2-1; 7 bases are a match to TRBD2. CDR3 residues: CASSSGGSYNEQFF. CDR3 nucleotides: TGTGCCAGCAGCTCCGGGGGGTCCTACAATGAGCAGTTCTTC.